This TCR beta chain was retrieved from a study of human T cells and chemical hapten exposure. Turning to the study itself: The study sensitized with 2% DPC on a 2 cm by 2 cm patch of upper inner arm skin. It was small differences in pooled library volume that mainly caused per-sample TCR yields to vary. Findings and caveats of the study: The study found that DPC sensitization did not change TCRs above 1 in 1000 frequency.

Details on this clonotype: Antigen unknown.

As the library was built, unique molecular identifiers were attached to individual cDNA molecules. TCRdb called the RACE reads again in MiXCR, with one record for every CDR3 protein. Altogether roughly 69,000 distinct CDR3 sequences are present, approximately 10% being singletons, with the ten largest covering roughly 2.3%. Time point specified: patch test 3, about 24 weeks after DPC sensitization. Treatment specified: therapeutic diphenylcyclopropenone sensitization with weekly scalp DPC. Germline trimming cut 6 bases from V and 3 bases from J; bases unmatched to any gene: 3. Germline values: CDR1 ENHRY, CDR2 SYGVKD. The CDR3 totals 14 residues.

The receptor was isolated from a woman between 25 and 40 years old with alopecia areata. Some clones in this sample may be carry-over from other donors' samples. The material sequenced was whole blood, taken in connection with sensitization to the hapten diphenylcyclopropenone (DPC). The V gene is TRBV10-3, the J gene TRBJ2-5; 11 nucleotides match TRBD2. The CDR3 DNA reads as TGTGCCATCAGGGCACTAGCGGGAGAAGAGACCCAGTACTTC. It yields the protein CAIRALAGEETQYF.